This T cell receptor (beta chain) was recorded in a study of T cells after somatic rescue of genetic block. Here immunoSEQ multiplex PCR was the method, and the copy in TCRdb shows in-frame clones only, minus some. In the table there are more than 12,000 clones, 70% to 80% of which are singletons. The source material was peripheral blood mononuclear cells (PBMCs). The origin of this receptor is a boy between 5 and 17 years old.

The CDR3 loop is CASTQTGDYGYTF. The CDR3 nucleotides are TGTGCCAGCACCCAGACAGGGGACTATGGCTACACCTTC. The chain has TRBV28 and TRBJ1-2; 8 bases map to TRBD1. The germline CDR1 and CDR2 sequences are MDHEN and SYDVKM. The CDR3 has 13 residues. The junction had 4 bases not matched to a gene; V was cut back by 7 bases and J by 3 bases.